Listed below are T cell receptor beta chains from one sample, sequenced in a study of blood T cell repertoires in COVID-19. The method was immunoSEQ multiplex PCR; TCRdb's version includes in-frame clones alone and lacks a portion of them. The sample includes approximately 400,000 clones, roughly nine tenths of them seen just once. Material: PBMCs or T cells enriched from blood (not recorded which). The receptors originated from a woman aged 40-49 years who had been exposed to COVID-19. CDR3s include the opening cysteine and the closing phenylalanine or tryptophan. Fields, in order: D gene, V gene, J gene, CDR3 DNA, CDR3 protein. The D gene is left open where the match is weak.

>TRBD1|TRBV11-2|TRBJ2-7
TGTGCCAGCAGCTTCGAAGGGACAGGGGCAGGCTTACGCTACGAGCAGTACTTC
CASSFEGTGAGLRYEQYF
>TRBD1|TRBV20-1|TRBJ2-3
TGCAGTGCTAGTGGTGGGACAGGGGTCGGCACAGATACGCAGTATTTT
CSASGGTGVGTDTQYF
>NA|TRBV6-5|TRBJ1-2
TGTGCCAGCACCCAATACACATCCCTTAACTATGGCTACACCTTC
CASTQYTSLNYGYTF
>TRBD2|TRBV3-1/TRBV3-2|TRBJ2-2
TGTGCCAGCAGCCCCTGGGCTAGCGGGGTGGATCGCACCGGGGAGCTGTTTTTT
CASSPWASGVDRTGELFF
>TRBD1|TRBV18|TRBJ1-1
TGTGCCAGCTCCCCCGGACAGGGTACTGAGGCTTTCTTT
CASSPGQGTEAFF
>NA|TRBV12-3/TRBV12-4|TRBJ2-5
TGTGCCAGCAGTTTGGCAGAAGAGACCCAGTACTTC
CASSLAEETQYF
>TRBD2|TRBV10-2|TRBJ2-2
TGCGCCAGCAGGAAACCTAGCGGGAGGGCCGGCACCGGGGAGCTGTTTTTT
CASRKPSGRAGTGELFF
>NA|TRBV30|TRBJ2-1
TGTGCCTGGCAGGAAGGAGCGGGCTACAATGAGCAGTTCTTC
CAWQEGAGYNEQFF
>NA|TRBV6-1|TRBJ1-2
TGTGCCAGCAGTGAAGGTAGCGGCACAGTCTATGGCTACACCTTC
CASSEGSGTVYGYTF
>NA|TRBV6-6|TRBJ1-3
TGTGCCAGCAGACAACAGGGCTTAAGCTCTGGAAACACCATATATTTT
CASRQQGLSSGNTIYF
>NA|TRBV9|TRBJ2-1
TGTGCCAGCAGCGTAGAGGCTAGCCAATACAATGAGCAGTTCTTC
CASSVEASQYNEQFF